The 20 T cell receptor beta chains below all came from one sample that was sequenced in a study of OX40 agonist ivuxolimab in advanced cancers. The method was immunoSEQ multiplex PCR; TCRdb's version includes in-frame clones alone and lacks a portion of them. The table shows 55,000 to 80,000 clones, with approximately 90% occurring only once. Specimen: CD4+ or CD8+ T cells sorted from blood, collected in a trial of the OX40 agonist ivuxolimab. All receptors derive from an adult with an advanced solid tumor such as melanoma, head and neck, liver or kidney cancer.

This clone was observed a single time. The V gene is TRBV9, the J gene TRBJ2-3; 9 positions match TRBD1. J gave up 2 bases and V 6 bases, and 1 base lay outside the gene matches. This CDR3 spans 13 amino acids. CDR1 is SGDLS, CDR2 YYNGEE, per germline. CDR3 bases: TGTGCCAGCAAACAGGGGGCCACAGATACGCAGTATTTT. Translation: CASKQGATDTQYF.

The chain employs TRBV28 and TRBJ1-1, with D hard to call. The CDR3 extends over 11 amino acids. The germline V gene has CDR1 MDHEN and CDR2 SYDVKM. Trimming removed 6 bases at V and 8 bases at J, with 10 bases between. The CDR3 protein is CASRRTREAFF. CDR3 bases: TGTGCCAGCAGGAGGACGCGAGAAGCTTTCTTT.

The CDR3 nucleotides are TGTGCCAGTAGACGGACGGCTGGGGCTGAAGCTTTCTTT. It is translated as CASRRTAGAEAFF. The chain links TRBV19 to TRBJ1-1; no reliable D call. The CDR3 has 13 residues. Germline V gene sequence: CDR1 LNHDA, CDR2 SQIVND (reference sequence). Trimming took off 6 bases at V and 6 bases at J, with 14 bases between the two ends.

The rearrangement uses TRBV5-1 and TRBJ2-7, with a weak D call TRBD1 (6 bases). The germline V gene encodes CDR1 SGHRS and CDR2 YFSETQ. The CDR3 loop spans 14 amino acids. With 4 bases removed from V and 1 base from J, the gap between germline ends came to 12 bases. The CDR3 here is CASSPLDSSYEQYF. For the CDR3, the DNA is TGCGCCAGCAGCCCCTTGGACAGTTCCTACGAGCAGTACTTC.

V and J are TRBV5-1 and TRBJ2-7; TRBD2 aligns across 9 bases. V shed 4 bases and J 4 bases; nucleotides not matched to a gene: 9. This CDR3 is built from 15 residues. CDR1 and CDR2 from the germline V gene are SGHRS and YFSETQ. The CDR3 here is CASSPTELAGYEQYF. DNA for the CDR3: TGCGCCAGCAGCCCCACAGAGCTAGCGGGATACGAGCAGTACTTC.

This clone was counted at least ten times. The chain carries TRBV7-8 and TRBJ1-1, with D unclear. CDR1 and CDR2 from the germline V gene are SGHVS and FQNEAQ. V was pared by 2 bases and J by 8 bases, with 12 bases between. The CDR3 contains 13 residues. CDR3 residues: CASSLKGYREAFF. The CDR3 nucleotides are TGTGCCAGCAGCTTAAAGGGATACCGCGAAGCTTTCTTT.

CDR3 loop: CSVEGETGTIGDTQYF. CDR3 nucleotide sequence: TGCAGCGTTGAAGGAGAGACAGGCACTATCGGAGATACGCAGTATTTT. The rearrangement joins TRBV29-1 to TRBJ2-3, with D possibly being TRBD1 (6 bases). Trimming shortened V by 1 base and J by 5 bases, and 19 bases separated the two germline ends. This CDR3 has 16 residues. Germline V gives CDR1 SQVTM, CDR2 ANQGSEA.

In DNA form, the CDR3 reads TGTGCCAGCAGCTTAGCCGGCAGCAGAAACACCATATATTTT. Amino acid sequence: CASSLAGSRNTIYF. The chain carries TRBV7-8 and TRBJ1-3; no clear D gene. The CDR3 has 14 amino acids. CDR1 SGHVS and CDR2 FQNEAQ come from the germline V gene. Trimming cost V 0 bases and J 5 bases, with 8 bases left between them.

This clone appeared a few times. The rearrangement joins TRBV9 to TRBJ1-1; weak D call: TRBD1 (6 bases). The V end was cut by 2 bases, the J end by 0 bases, with 11 bases between. The CDR3 has 15 residues. Germline CDR1 reads SGDLS; CDR2 reads YYNGEE. The CDR3 is CASSVLDSLNTEAFF. For the CDR3, the DNA is TGTGCCAGCAGCGTCCTGGACAGTCTGAACACTGAAGCTTTCTTT.

The chain joins TRBV18 to TRBJ2-5, with D perhaps TRBD2 (6 bases). The V and J ends lost 6 bases and 2 bases respectively, with 13 bases between them. The CDR3 spans 14 residues. Per the germline V gene, CDR1 is KGHSH and CDR2 is LQKENI. CDR3 loop: CASSPGTSQETQYF. The CDR3 DNA is TGTGCCAGCTCCCCTGGGACTTCTCAAGAGACCCAGTACTTC.

The chain carries TRBV9 and TRBJ2-2, with 10 bases identical to TRBD1. The V segment lost 1 base and the J segment 5 bases; nucleotides outside the gene matches: 5. Germline CDR1 and CDR2: SGDLS and YYNGEE. The CDR3 has 16 residues. CDR3 region: CASSVRTGGGTGELFF. The CDR3 region has the DNA TGTGCCAGCAGCGTACGGACAGGGGGAGGAACCGGGGAGCTGTTTTTT.

The chain joins TRBV5-1 to TRBJ1-5, with a possible D match to TRBD1 (5 bases). V gave up 0 bases and J gave up 7 bases, with 14 bases separating them. Germline values: CDR1 SGHRS, CDR2 YFSETQ. CDR3 length equals 15 residues. Written as DNA, the CDR3 is TGCGCCAGCAGCTTGGTGCCAGGGCGGGAGCAGCCCCAGCATTTT. Its protein is CASSLVPGREQPQHF. Complete variable domain (other parts from reference TRBV5-1 and TRBJ1-5): KAGVTQTPRYLIKTRGQQVTLSCSPISGHRSVSWYQQTPGQGLQFLFEYFSETQRNKGNFPGRFSGRQFSNSRSEMNVSTLELGDSALYLCASSLVPGREQPQHFGDGTRLSIL.

The chain couples TRBV28 to TRBJ2-7, with 8 bases matching TRBD1. The CDR3 is 16 residues long. Looked up from germline, CDR1 is MDHEN and CDR2 is SYDVKM. V gave up 3 bases and J gave up 2 bases; unmatched junction bases: 9. DNA for the CDR3: TGTGCCAGCAGTTTCGAAACGGGACAGGATGCCTACGAGCAGTACTTC. It encodes CASSFETGQDAYEQYF. The whole variable domain, remainder taken from reference TRBV28 and TRBJ2-7, is DVKVTQSSRYLVKRTGEKVFLECVQDMDHENMFWYRQDPGLGLRLIYFSYDVKMKEKGDIPEGYSVSREKKERFSLILESASTNQTSMYLCASSFETGQDAYEQYFGPGTRLTVT.

This chain uses TRBV19 with TRBJ2-2; unclear D gene. Trimming removed 6 bases from V and 4 bases from J, with 9 bases in between. From germline, CDR1 is LNHDA and CDR2 SQIVND (reference sequence). This CDR3 is 13 amino acids long. The CDR3 sequence: CASSPGFTGELFF. The CDR3 DNA is TGTGCCAGTAGCCCCGGATTCACCGGGGAGCTGTTTTTT. Variable domain in full (rest from reference TRBV19 and TRBJ2-2): DGGITQSPKYLFRKEGQNVTLSCEQNLNHDAMYWYRQDPGQGLRLIYYSQIVNDFQKGDIAEGYSVSREKKESFPLTVTSAQKNPTAFYLCASSPGFTGELFFGEGSRLTVL.

The rearrangement links TRBV19 to TRBJ1-1, with TRBD1 as a possible D gene (6 bases). This CDR3 comprises 14 residues. Trimming cost V 3 bases and J 5 bases, with 13 bases left between them. Germline assignment: CDR1 LNHDA and CDR2 SQIVND (reference sequence). The CDR3 nucleotides are TGTGCCAGTAGTATTGGTCAGGGGCGGACTGAAGCTTTCTTT. As protein: CASSIGQGRTEAFF.

The chain is built from TRBV28 and TRBJ2-7; maybe TRBD1 (5 bases). The CDR3 is 12 residues long. The germline CDR1 and CDR2 sequences are MDHEN and SYDVKM. V gave up 6 bases and J gave up 3 bases, with 9 bases separating them. This CDR3 is CASSWGDYEQYF. DNA for the CDR3: TGTGCCAGCAGCTGGGGCGACTACGAGCAGTACTTC.

V and J are TRBV18 and TRBJ2-1; TRBD2 matches 9 bases. CDR3 length equals 15 residues. Germline V CDR1 and CDR2: KGHSH, LQKENI. J gave up 2 bases and V 3 bases, and 2 bases lay outside the gene matches. The CDR3 DNA reads as TGTGCCAGCTCACCTAGCGGGGGAACCTACAATGAGCAGTTCTTC. It yields the protein CASSPSGGTYNEQFF.

This clone was recorded once. The V gene is TRBV5-1, the J gene TRBJ2-3; D is uncertain. The germline V gene has CDR1 SGHRS and CDR2 YFSETQ. The V end was cut by 0 bases, the J end by 1 base, with 9 bases between. The CDR3 spans 15 residues. The CDR3 coding sequence is TGCGCCAGCAGCTTGGTGCTAGATCGCACAGATACGCAGTATTTT. Translating gives CASSLVLDRTDTQYF.

The chain recombines TRBV19 with TRBJ1-1, with TRBD1 as a possible D gene (6 bases). CDR1 LNHDA and CDR2 SQIVND come from the germline V gene (reference sequence). The length of the CDR3 is 15 residues. Trimming stripped 7 bases from V and 1 base from J, with 16 bases between. Here the CDR3 reads CASTPVETGNTEAFF. In DNA form, the CDR3 reads TGTGCCAGTACCCCGGTTGAGACAGGGAACACTGAAGCTTTCTTT.

The chain links TRBV6-5 to TRBJ1-2; 7 bases agree with TRBD1. The CDR3 is made up of 14 amino acids. Trimming cost V 4 bases and J 6 bases; bases outside gene matches: 8. In germline, CDR1 is MNHEY, CDR2 SVGAGI. The CDR3 region is CASSSPTGVHGYTF. The CDR3 DNA sequence: TGTGCCAGCAGTTCCCCAACAGGGGTTCATGGCTACACCTTC.